Here is one TCR beta chain with its context. Its specificity is unknown. Trimming pared 3 bases from V and 4 bases from J, leaving 15 bases between. This CDR3 spans 15 amino acids. Germline V gene sequence: CDR1 LNHDA, CDR2 SQIVND (reference sequence). This sample is part of a study of cytomegalovirus exposure and HLA in healthy donors. Overall study: The 666 first-cohort repertoires shared a platform with the 130 or so validation repertoires, as reported in a later analysis.

Whole-study findings and limits: Later, an analysis found that TCR clusters from the first cohort tended to co-occur in the 90 to 150 validation repertoires. The study put about 180 TCR beta chains on its list as cytomegalovirus-associated.

Produced via immunoSEQ multiplex PCR; TCRdb's table is partial and in-frame only. This sample has roughly 170,000 clones; roughly four fifths occur once, and the top ten carry roughly 2.8%. The gene calls are TRBV19 and TRBJ1-1, with D maybe TRBD1 (6 bases). The material sequenced was PBMCs. The TCR sequence derives from a woman aged 18-35 years in good health and CMV-seropositive. The CDR3 here is CASSISTGPSTEAFF. The DNA of the CDR3 is TGTGCCAGTAGTATCTCGACAGGTCCCAGCACTGAAGCTTTCTTT.